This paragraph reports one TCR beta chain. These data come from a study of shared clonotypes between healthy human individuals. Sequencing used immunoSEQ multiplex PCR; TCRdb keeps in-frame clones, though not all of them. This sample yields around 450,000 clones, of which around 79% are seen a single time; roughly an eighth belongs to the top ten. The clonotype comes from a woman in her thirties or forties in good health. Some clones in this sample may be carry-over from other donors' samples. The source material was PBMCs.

The CDR3, as DNA: TGTGCCAGCAGCTTGACAGAGTACAGCGAGCAGTACTTC. It codes for CASSLTEYSEQYF. V and J are TRBV7-3 and TRBJ2-7, with a weak D call TRBD1 (5 bases). The germline CDR1 and CDR2 sequences are SGHTA and FQGTGA. The ends were cut back, 3 bases at V and 6 bases at J, with 12 bases in the middle. The CDR3 spans 13 residues.